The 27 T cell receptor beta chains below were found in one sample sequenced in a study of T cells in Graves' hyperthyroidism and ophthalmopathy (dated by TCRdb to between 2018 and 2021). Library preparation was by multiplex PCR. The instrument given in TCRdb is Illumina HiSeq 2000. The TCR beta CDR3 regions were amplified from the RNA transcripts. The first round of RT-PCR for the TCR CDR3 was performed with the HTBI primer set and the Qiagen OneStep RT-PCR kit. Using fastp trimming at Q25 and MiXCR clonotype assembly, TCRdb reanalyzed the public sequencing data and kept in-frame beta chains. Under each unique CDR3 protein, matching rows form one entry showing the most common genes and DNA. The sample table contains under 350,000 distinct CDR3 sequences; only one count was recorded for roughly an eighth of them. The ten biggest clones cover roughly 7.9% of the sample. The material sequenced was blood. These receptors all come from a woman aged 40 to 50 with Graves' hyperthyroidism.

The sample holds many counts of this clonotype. CDR3 residues: CASSLAPPMTSGGDEQFF. The CDR3 DNA reads as TGTGCCAGCAGCTTAGCCCCACCTATGACTAGCGGGGGAGATGAGCAGTTCTTC. The J gene is TRBJ2-1, the V gene TRBV11-1, with 12 nucleotides matching TRBD2. This CDR3 has 18 amino acids. V was clipped by 0 bases and J by 8 bases; unmatched bases: 11. Germline CDR1 SGHAT, CDR2 FQDESV (reference sequence).

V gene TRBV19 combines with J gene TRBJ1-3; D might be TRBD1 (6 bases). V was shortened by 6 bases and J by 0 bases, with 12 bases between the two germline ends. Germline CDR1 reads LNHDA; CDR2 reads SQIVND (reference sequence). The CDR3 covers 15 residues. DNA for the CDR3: TGTGCCAGTAGGAGGGGGGCAACCTCTGGAAACACCATATATTTT. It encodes CASRRGATSGNTIYF.

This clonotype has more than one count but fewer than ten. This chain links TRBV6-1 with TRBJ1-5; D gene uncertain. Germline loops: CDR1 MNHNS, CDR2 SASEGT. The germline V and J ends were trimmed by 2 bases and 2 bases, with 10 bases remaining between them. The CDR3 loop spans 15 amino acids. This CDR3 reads CASSESTGGNQPQHF. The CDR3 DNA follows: TGTGCCAGCAGTGAATCGACGGGAGGCAATCAGCCCCAGCATTTT.

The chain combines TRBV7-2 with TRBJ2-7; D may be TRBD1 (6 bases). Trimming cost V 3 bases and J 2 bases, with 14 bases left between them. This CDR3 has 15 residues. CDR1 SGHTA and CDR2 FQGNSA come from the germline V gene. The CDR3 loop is CASSFTRDTPYEQYF. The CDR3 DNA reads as TGTGCCAGCAGCTTTACCCGGGACACACCCTACGAGCAGTACTTC.

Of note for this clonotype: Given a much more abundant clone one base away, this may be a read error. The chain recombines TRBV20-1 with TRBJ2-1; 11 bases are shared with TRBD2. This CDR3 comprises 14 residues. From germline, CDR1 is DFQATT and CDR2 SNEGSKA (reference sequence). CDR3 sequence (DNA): TGCGGTGCTAGACATAGCGGGAGGGGTACTGAGCAGTTCTTC. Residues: CGARHSGRGTEQFF.

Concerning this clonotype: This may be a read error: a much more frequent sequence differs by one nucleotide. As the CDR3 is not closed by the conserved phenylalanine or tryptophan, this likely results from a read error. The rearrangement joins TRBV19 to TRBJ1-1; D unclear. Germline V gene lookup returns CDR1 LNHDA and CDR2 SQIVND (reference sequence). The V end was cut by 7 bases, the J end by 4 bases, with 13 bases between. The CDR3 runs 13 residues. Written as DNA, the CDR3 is TGTGCCAGTACCGGGCCCCGAGGCACTGAAGCTTTCGTT. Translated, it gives CASTGPRGTEAFV.

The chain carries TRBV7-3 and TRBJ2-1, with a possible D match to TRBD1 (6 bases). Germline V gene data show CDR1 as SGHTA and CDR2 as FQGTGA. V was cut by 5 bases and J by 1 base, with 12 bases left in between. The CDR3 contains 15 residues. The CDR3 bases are TGTGCCAGCAGCCAATTTCAGGGGTCCTACAATGAGCAGTTCTTC. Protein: CASSQFQGSYNEQFF.

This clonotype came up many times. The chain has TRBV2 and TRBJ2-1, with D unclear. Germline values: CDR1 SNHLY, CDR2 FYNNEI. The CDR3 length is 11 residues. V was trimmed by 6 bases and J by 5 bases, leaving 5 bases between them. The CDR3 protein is CASRGNNEQFF. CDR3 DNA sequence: TGTGCCAGCAGAGGGAACAATGAGCAGTTCTTC. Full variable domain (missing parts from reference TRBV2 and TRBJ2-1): EPEVTQTPSHQVTQMGQEVILRCVPISNHLYFYWYRQILGQKVEFLVSFYNNEISEKSEIFDDQFSVERPDGSNFTLKIRSTKLEDSAMYFCASRGNNEQFFGPGTRLTVL.

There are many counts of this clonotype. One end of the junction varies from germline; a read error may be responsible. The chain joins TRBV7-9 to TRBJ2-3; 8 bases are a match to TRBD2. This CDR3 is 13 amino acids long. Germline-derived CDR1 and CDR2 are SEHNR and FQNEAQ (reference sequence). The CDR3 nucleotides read TGCGCCAGCAGCGCGACTAGCGCAGATACGCAGTATTTT. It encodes CASSATSADTQYF.

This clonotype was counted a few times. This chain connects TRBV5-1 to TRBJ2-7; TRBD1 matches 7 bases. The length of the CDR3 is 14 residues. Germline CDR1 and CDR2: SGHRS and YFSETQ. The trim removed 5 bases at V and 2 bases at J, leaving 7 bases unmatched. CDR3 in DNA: TGCGCCAGCAGTGGAGACGGGACAGCCTACGAGCAGTACTTC. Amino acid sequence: CASSGDGTAYEQYF. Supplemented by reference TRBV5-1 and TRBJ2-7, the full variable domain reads KAGVTQTPRYLIKTRGQQVTLSCSPISGHRSVSWYQQTPGQGLQFLFEYFSETQRNKGNFPGRFSGRQFSNSRSEMNVSTLELGDSALYLCASSGDGTAYEQYFGPGTRLTVT.

The CDR3 region is CASSGGTASSYNEQFF. The CDR3 DNA follows: TGTGCCAGCAGCGGAGGGACTGCCAGCTCCTACAATGAGCAGTTCTTC. The chain combines TRBV9 with TRBJ2-1; maybe TRBD2 (6 bases). V was shortened by 3 bases and J by 0 bases, with 13 bases between the two germline ends. CDR3 length equals 16 residues. Germline-derived CDR1 and CDR2 are SGDLS and YYNGEE. The variable domain in full, with the rest retrieved from reference TRBV9 and TRBJ2-1, is DSGVTQTPKHLITATGQRVTLRCSPRSGDLSVYWYQQSLDQGLQFLIQYYNGEERAKGNILERFSAQQFPDLHSELNLSSLELGDSALYFCASSGGTASSYNEQFFGPGTRLTVL.

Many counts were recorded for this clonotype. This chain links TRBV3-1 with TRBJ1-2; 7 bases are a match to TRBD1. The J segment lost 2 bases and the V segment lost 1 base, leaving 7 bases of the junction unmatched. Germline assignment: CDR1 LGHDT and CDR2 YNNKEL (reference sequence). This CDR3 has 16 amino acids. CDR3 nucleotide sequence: TGTGCCAGCAGCCAAGTGGCACCGGGACAGAACTATGGCTACACCTTC. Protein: CASSQVAPGQNYGYTF.

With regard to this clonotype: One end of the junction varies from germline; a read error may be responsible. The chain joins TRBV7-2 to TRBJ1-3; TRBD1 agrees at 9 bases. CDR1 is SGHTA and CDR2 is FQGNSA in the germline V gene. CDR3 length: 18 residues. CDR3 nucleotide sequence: TGTGCCCGCAGCTTGGGACAGGGCTTTTTCCTGTCGGGAAACACCATATATTTT. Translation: CARSLGQGFFLSGNTIYF.

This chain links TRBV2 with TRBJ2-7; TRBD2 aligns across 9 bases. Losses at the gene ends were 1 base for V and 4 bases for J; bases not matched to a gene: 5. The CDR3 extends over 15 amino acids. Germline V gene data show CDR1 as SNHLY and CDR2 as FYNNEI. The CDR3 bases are TGTGCCAGCAGTGAAGGGGCGGGAGGGCCTTACGAGCAGTACTTC. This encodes CASSEGAGGPYEQYF. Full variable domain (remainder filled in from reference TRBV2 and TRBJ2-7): EPEVTQTPSHQVTQMGQEVILRCVPISNHLYFYWYRQILGQKVEFLVSFYNNEISEKSEIFDDQFSVERPDGSNFTLKIRSTKLEDSAMYFCASSEGAGGPYEQYFGPGTRLTVT.

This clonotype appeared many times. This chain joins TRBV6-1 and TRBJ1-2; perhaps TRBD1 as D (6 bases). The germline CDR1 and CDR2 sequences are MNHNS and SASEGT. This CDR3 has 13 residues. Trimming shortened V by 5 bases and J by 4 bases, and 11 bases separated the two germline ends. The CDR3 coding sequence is TGTGCCAGCAGTAGGACAGTGTTCTATGGCTACACCTTC. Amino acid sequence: CASSRTVFYGYTF.

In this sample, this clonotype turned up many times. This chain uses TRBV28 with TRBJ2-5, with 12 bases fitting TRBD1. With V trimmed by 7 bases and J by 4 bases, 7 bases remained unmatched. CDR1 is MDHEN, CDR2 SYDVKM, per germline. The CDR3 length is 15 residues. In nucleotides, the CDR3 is TGTGCCAGCAAGCGGGACAGGGGGCGCGGAGAGACCCAGTACTTC. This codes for CASKRDRGRGETQYF.

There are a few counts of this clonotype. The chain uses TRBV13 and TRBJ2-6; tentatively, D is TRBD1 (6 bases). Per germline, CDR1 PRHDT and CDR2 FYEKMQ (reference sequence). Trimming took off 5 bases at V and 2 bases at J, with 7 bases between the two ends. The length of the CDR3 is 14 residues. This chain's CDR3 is CASSRGTGANVLTF. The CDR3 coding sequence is TGTGCCAGCAGCAGGGGGACTGGGGCCAACGTCCTGACTTTC.

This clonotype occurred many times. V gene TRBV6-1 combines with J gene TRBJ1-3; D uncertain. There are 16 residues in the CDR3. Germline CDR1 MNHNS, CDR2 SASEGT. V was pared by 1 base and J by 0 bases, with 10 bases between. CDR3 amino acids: CASSEGHHISGNTIYF. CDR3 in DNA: TGTGCCAGCAGTGAAGGACACCATATCTCTGGAAACACCATATATTTT.

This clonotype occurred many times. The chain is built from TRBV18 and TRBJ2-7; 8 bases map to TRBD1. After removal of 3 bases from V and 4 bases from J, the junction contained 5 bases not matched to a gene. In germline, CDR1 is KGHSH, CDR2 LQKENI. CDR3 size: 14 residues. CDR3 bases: TGTGCCAGCTCACCGAGGACAGGGATATACGAGCAGTACTTC. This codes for CASSPRTGIYEQYF.

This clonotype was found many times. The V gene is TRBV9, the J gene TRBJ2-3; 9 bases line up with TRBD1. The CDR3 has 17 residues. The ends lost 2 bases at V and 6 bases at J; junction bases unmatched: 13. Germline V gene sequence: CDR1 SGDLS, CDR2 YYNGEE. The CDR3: CASSVDGQGTTGDTQYF. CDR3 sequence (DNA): TGTGCCAGCAGCGTGGACGGACAGGGGACTACGGGGGATACGCAGTATTTT. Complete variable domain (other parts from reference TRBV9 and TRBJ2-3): DSGVTQTPKHLITATGQRVTLRCSPRSGDLSVYWYQQSLDQGLQFLIQYYNGEERAKGNILERFSAQQFPDLHSELNLSSLELGDSALYFCASSVDGQGTTGDTQYFGPGTRLTVL.

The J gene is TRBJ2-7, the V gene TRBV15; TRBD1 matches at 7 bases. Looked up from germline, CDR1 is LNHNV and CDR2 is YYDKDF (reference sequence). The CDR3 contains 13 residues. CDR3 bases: TGTGCTATAGGGGGCCATACGGGATACGAGCAGTACTTC. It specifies CAIGGHTGYEQYF.

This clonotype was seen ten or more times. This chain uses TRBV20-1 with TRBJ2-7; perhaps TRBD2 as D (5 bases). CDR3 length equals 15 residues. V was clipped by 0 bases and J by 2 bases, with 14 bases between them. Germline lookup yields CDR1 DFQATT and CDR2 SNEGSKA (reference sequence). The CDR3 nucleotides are TGCAGTGCTAGAGATTCACGAGGGTGGACCTACGAGCAGTACTTC. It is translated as CSARDSRGWTYEQYF.

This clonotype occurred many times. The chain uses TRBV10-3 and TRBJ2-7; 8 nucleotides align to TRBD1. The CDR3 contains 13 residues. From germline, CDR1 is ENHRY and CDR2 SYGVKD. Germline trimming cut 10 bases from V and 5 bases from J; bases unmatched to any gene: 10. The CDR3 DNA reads TGTGCCACCAAACTGGACAGGGTAGACGAGCAGTACTTC. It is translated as CATKLDRVDEQYF.

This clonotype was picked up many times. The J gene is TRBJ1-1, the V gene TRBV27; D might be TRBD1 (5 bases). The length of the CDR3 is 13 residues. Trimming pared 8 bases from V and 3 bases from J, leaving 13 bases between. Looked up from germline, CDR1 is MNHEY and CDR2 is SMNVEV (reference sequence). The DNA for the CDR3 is TGTGCCAGCTTTCGGAGGGGACACACTGAAGCTTTCTTT. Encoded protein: CASFRRGHTEAFF.

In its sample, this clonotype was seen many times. The CDR3 DNA reads as TGTGCCAGCAGCTTAGCCAGGGTGGGAGGCTACACCTTC. As protein: CASSLARVGGYTF. The J gene is TRBJ1-2, the V gene TRBV7-2; possible D gene TRBD1, 5 bases. V lost 0 bases and J lost 8, with 10 bases in between. Germline-derived CDR1 and CDR2 are SGHTA and FQGNSA. This CDR3 comprises 13 residues.

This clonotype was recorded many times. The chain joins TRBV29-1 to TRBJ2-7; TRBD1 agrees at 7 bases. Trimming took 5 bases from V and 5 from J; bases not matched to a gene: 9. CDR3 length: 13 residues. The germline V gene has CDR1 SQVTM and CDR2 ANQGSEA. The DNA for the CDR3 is TGCAGCGTTCAAACAGGGGTCGGGAACGAGCAGTACTTC. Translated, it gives CSVQTGVGNEQYF.

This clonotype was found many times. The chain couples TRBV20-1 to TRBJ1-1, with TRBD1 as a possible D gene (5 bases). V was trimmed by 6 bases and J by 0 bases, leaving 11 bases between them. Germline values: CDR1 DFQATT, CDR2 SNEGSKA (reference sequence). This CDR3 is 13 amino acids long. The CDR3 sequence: CSALGRMNTEAFF. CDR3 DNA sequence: TGCAGTGCCCTGGGACGGATGAACACTGAAGCTTTCTTT.